The 30 T cell receptor beta chains listed next were all sequenced from one sample in a study of blood T cell repertoires in COVID-19. Sequenced by immunoSEQ multiplex PCR; TCRdb stores in-frame clones only, minus some. The sample has roughly 53,000 clones, 76% seen once; the top ten hold more than 20%. Sequenced material: peripheral blood. The receptors originated from a man over 45 with active or convalescent COVID-19.

The chain has TRBV15 and TRBJ1-6, with D possibly matching TRBD1 (5 bases). The ends were cut back, 0 bases at V and 14 bases at J, with 17 bases in the middle. Germline lookup yields CDR1 LNHNV and CDR2 YYDKDF (reference sequence). This CDR3 is 15 amino acids long. CDR3 nucleotides: TGTGCCACCAGCAGAGATGTCGGGGGTGTCACCACCCTCCACTTT. Amino acids: CATSRDVGGVTTLHF.

This clone has only a few counts. The rearrangement links TRBV19 to TRBJ1-6; 8 bases fit TRBD1. Germline trimming cut 11 bases from V and 7 bases from J; bases unmatched to any gene: 7. The germline V gene has CDR1 LNHDA and CDR2 SQIVND (reference sequence). The CDR3 is made up of 13 amino acids. The DNA of the CDR3 is TGTGCCTCCCGATGGACAGGGAATTCACCCCTCCACTTT. It encodes CASRWTGNSPLHF. The full variable domain, with the rest looked up from reference TRBV19 and TRBJ1-6, is DGGITQSPKYLFRKEGQNVTLSCEQNLNHDAMYWYRQDPGQGLRLIYYSQIVNDFQKGDIAEGYSVSREKKESFPLTVTSAQKNPTAFYLCASRWTGNSPLHFGNGTRLTVT.

The J gene is TRBJ1-2, the V gene TRBV5-5; D unresolved. Germline assignment: CDR1 SGHKS and CDR2 YYEKEE (reference sequence). Trimming left V 0 bases short and J 5 bases short, with 8 bases between. The CDR3 runs to 13 residues. The CDR3 spells CASSLGGAYGYTF. The CDR3 DNA reads as TGTGCCAGCAGCTTGGGGGGAGCGTATGGCTACACCTTC.

This clone appeared a few times. The chain recombines TRBV5-1 with TRBJ2-2, with a tentative D call TRBD2 (5 bases). The CDR3 is made up of 15 amino acids. Trimming took off 1 base at V and 1 base at J, with 8 bases between the two ends. In germline, CDR1 is SGHRS, CDR2 YFSETQ. As DNA, the CDR3 is TGCGCCAGCAGCTTGTGGGGAGAGAACACCGGGGAGCTGTTTTTT. This sequence encodes CASSLWGENTGELFF.

This clone was observed a handful of times. This chain connects TRBV5-4 to TRBJ2-1; 10 bases are shared with TRBD2. This CDR3 spans 14 amino acids. Germline loops: CDR1 SGHNT, CDR2 YYREEE (reference sequence). Unmatched junction bases numbered 3, after V lost 2 bases and J lost 7 bases. The CDR3 loop reads CASSFIAGGNEQFF. For the CDR3, the DNA is TGTGCCAGCAGCTTTATAGCGGGAGGAAATGAGCAGTTCTTC.

The chain is built from TRBV24-1 and TRBJ2-1; 12 positions agree with TRBD1. This CDR3 comprises 16 residues. Germline values: CDR1 KGHDR, CDR2 SFDVKD. The V gene end was trimmed by 4 bases and the J gene end by 8 bases; junction bases not matched to a gene: 8. The CDR3 is CATSETGTGGPHEQFF. The CDR3 DNA is TGTGCCACCAGTGAAACCGGGACAGGGGGCCCCCATGAGCAGTTCTTC.

This sequence joins TRBV29-1 and TRBJ1-4; 9 nucleotides line up with TRBD1. Germline trimming cut 5 bases from V and 6 bases from J; bases unmatched to any gene: 13. CDR3 size: 16 residues. CDR1 SQVTM and CDR2 ANQGSEA come from the germline V gene. In DNA, the CDR3 is TGCAGCGTTAGGGACAGGGAATCTTCCCTACATGAAAAACTGTTTTTT. Translating it yields CSVRDRESSLHEKLFF.

The chain carries TRBV2 and TRBJ2-7, with D possibly matching TRBD1 (5 bases). The ends were cut back, 3 bases at V and 6 bases at J, with 24 bases in the middle. The CDR3 runs to 17 residues. Germline V gene data show CDR1 as SNHLY and CDR2 as FYNNEI. The CDR3 protein is CASSDPWLDSTLPEQYF. In DNA, the CDR3 is TGTGCCAGCAGTGATCCTTGGTTAGACAGTACCCTACCCGAGCAGTACTTC.

The V call is TRBV11-3, the J call TRBJ2-1; 7 nucleotides align to TRBD2. Germline CDR1 and CDR2: SGHNT and YENEEA. Trimming at V came to 3 bases and at J to 3 bases, leaving 2 bases not matched to a gene. The CDR3 is 14 amino acids. CDR3 sequence (DNA): TGTGCCAGCAGCTTCGGGGGGATCTACAATGAGCAGTTCTTC. This encodes CASSFGGIYNEQFF.

The gene calls are TRBV5-1 and TRBJ1-2; 12 nucleotides line up with TRBD1. This CDR3 is 15 amino acids long. Losses at the gene ends were 4 bases for V and 4 bases for J; bases not matched to a gene: 5. Germline CDR1 SGHRS, CDR2 YFSETQ. CDR3 coding DNA: TGCGCCAGCAGCCAGGGGACAGGGGGCGGCTATGGCTACACCTTC. This encodes CASSQGTGGGYGYTF.

The chain combines TRBV4-1 with TRBJ1-1, with a tentative D call TRBD1 (6 bases). Germline V gene lookup returns CDR1 MGHRA and CDR2 YSYEKL. V was shortened by 5 bases and J by 2 bases, with 24 bases between the two germline ends. CDR3 length: 18 residues. The CDR3 sequence: CASSASRGTNTFNTEAFF. Here the CDR3 DNA reads TGCGCCAGCAGCGCGAGCAGGGGAACCAACACTTTCAACACTGAAGCTTTCTTT.

CDR3 residues: CASTQQPNTGELFF. The CDR3 nucleotides read TGCGCCAGCACCCAACAACCGAACACCGGGGAGCTGTTTTTT. This rearrangement joins TRBV5-1 to TRBJ2-2; no reliable D call. The CDR3 is 14 residues long. V was trimmed by 6 bases and J by 0 bases, leaving 9 bases between them. Looked up from germline, CDR1 is SGHRS and CDR2 is YFSETQ.

The chain combines TRBV12-5 with TRBJ2-7; TRBD1 matches 11 bases. CDR3 length equals 15 residues. Germline CDR1 and CDR2: LGHNT and FRNRAP. Losses at the gene ends were 1 base for V and 4 bases for J; bases not matched to a gene: 3. The chain's CDR3 is CASGLAGTGGYEQYF. CDR3 sequence (DNA): TGTGCTAGTGGTTTGGCCGGGACAGGGGGATACGAGCAGTACTTC.

The chain has TRBV29-1 and TRBJ1-4; D possibly corresponds to TRBD1 (5 bases). The germline V and J ends were trimmed by 0 bases and 5 bases, with 10 bases remaining between them. Looked up from germline, CDR1 is SQVTM and CDR2 is ANQGSEA. The CDR3 runs 14 residues. The CDR3, as DNA: TGCAGCGTTGAAGAGACAGAAGACAATGAAAAACTGTTTTTT. Encoded protein: CSVEETEDNEKLFF.

The chain couples TRBV4-2 to TRBJ1-1, with 7 positions matching TRBD1. Germline values: CDR1 LGHNA, CDR2 YNFKEQ. The J segment lost 0 bases and the V segment lost 3 bases, leaving 4 bases of the junction unmatched. This CDR3 region has 15 residues. This CDR3 is CASSQGQRMNTEAFF. The CDR3, as DNA: TGTGCCAGCAGCCAGGGACAGCGAATGAACACTGAAGCTTTCTTT.

The chain couples TRBV5-5 to TRBJ1-2, with D possibly matching TRBD1 (6 bases). CDR1 and CDR2 (germline): SGHKS, YYEKEE (reference sequence). The CDR3 extends over 14 amino acids. V lost 2 bases and J lost 6, with 14 bases in between. The CDR3 nucleotides read TGTGCCAGCAGCTTCCCAGGGGCTGTGAATGGCTACACCTTC. It encodes CASSFPGAVNGYTF.

The rearrangement uses TRBV28 and TRBJ2-3; TRBD1 matches 7 bases. Trimming cost V 8 bases and J 4 bases; bases outside gene matches: 12. CDR1 MDHEN and CDR2 SYDVKM come from the germline V gene. The CDR3 extends over 15 amino acids. CDR3 in amino acids: CASGRQGRGADTQYF. In nucleotides, the CDR3 is TGTGCCAGCGGGCGACAGGGAAGGGGCGCAGATACGCAGTATTTT.

The chain couples TRBV6-5 to TRBJ1-2; D not resolved. Trimming stripped 5 bases from V and 4 bases from J, with 14 bases between. The CDR3 extends over 14 amino acids. The germline CDR1 and CDR2 sequences are MNHEY and SVGAGI. In DNA, the CDR3 is TGTGCCAGCAGTAAGACCGCGGCCCCCTATGGCTACACCTTC. Translation gives CASSKTAAPYGYTF.

The V call is TRBV29-1, the J call TRBJ1-1; 10 positions match TRBD1. Germline V gives CDR1 SQVTM, CDR2 ANQGSEA. The CDR3 totals 14 residues. Trimming cost V 3 bases and J 5 bases; bases outside gene matches: 6. CDR3 protein: CSVDMTGGFTEAFF. DNA of the CDR3: TGCAGCGTTGATATGACAGGGGGCTTTACTGAAGCTTTCTTT.

V gene TRBV3-1 (or the pseudogene TRBV3-2) combines with J gene TRBJ1-6, with no clear D. The CDR3 sequence is 14 residues long. Trimming left V 3 bases short and J 10 bases short, with 13 bases between. Germline loops: CDR1 LGHDT, CDR2 YNNKEL (reference sequence). The CDR3 nucleotides are TGTGCCAGCAGCCAGGGCGAAGCTCGGTCACCCCTCCACTTT. Its protein is CASSQGEARSPLHF.

Only one count was recorded for this clone. The chain links TRBV30 to TRBJ2-1; weak D call: TRBD1 (7 bases). V lost 6 bases to trimming and J lost 6 bases, with 15 bases between them. The CDR3 consists of 13 residues. CDR1 and CDR2 (germline): GTSNPN, SVGIG (reference sequence). The chain's CDR3 is CACQGTAGNEQFF. The CDR3 DNA reads as TGTGCCTGCCAAGGGACAGCGGGCAATGAGCAGTTCTTC.

This chain connects TRBV5-6 to TRBJ2-2; D unresolved. Germline lookup yields CDR1 SGHDT and CDR2 YYEEEE. The CDR3 totals 14 residues. Trimming removed 0 bases from V and 6 bases from J, with 9 bases in between. The CDR3 bases are TGTGCCAGCAGCTTGGAGCCACGATCCGGGGAGCTGTTTTTT. It is translated as CASSLEPRSGELFF. Full variable domain (outside the CDR3, taken from reference TRBV5-6 and TRBJ2-2): DAGVTQSPTHLIKTRGQQVTLRCSPKSGHDTVSWYQQALGQGPQFIFQYYEEEERQRGNFPDRFSGHQFPNYSSELNVNALLLGDSALYLCASSLEPRSGELFFGEGSRLTVL.

The chain couples TRBV7-3 to TRBJ2-7, with 13 nucleotides matching TRBD2. The germline CDR1 and CDR2 sequences are SGHTA and FQGTGA. After removal of 5 bases from V and 6 bases from J, the junction contained 4 bases not matched to a gene. CDR3 length equals 14 residues. The CDR3 region is CASSPGLAGAEQYF. Written as DNA, the CDR3 is TGTGCCAGCAGCCCAGGACTAGCGGGGGCCGAGCAGTACTTC.

V gene TRBV5-1 combines with J gene TRBJ1-3, with a weak D call TRBD1 (6 bases). Germline-derived CDR1 and CDR2 are SGHRS and YFSETQ. The CDR3 runs 15 residues. Trimming left V 4 bases short and J 1 base short, with 12 bases between. CDR3 amino acids: CASSPAGASGNTIYF. CDR3 nucleotide sequence: TGCGCCAGCAGCCCCGCAGGGGCGTCTGGAAACACCATATATTTT.

Only a few counts were recorded for this clone. This sequence joins TRBV6-5 and TRBJ2-7; D not resolved. The V gene's germline CDR1 is MNHEY and CDR2 SVGAGI. Trimming took 6 bases from V and 3 from J, leaving 18 bases between them. This CDR3 has 15 residues. This CDR3 is CASRPKSYELYEQYF. Here the CDR3 DNA reads TGTGCCAGCAGGCCCAAGTCGTACGAGCTCTACGAGCAGTACTTC.

The chain combines TRBV27 with TRBJ1-2, with D possibly being TRBD1 (6 bases). The V end lost 5 bases, the J end lost 3 bases, and 16 bases lay between the germline ends. CDR3 length: 15 amino acids. Germline V CDR1 and CDR2: MNHEY, SMNVEV (reference sequence). The CDR3 sequence: CASSPAGKGDYGYTF. Here the CDR3 DNA reads TGTGCCAGCAGTCCAGCCGGGAAGGGGGACTATGGCTACACCTTC.

This clone came up once. This chain uses TRBV6-5 with TRBJ2-3; 8 nucleotides line up with TRBD1. The germline CDR1 and CDR2 sequences are MNHEY and SVGAGI. Trimming removed 6 bases from V and 0 bases from J; junction bases left unmatched: 5. The CDR3 extends over 15 amino acids. The CDR3 DNA sequence: TGTGCCAGCAGCGACAGGGGTATAAGCACAGATACGCAGTATTTT. Its protein product is CASSDRGISTDTQYF.

The rearrangement uses TRBV4-1 and TRBJ1-5, with D possibly TRBD1 on 5 matching bases. Deletions cut 1 base from V and 1 base from J, with 14 bases between. Germline V CDR1 and CDR2: MGHRA, YSYEKL. The CDR3 is made up of 17 amino acids. CDR3 DNA sequence: TGCGCCAGCAGCCAAGTGGTAGGGGCTGGAAGCAATCAGCCCCAGCATTTT. Translating it yields CASSQVVGAGSNQPQHF.

V usage is TRBV19 and J usage is TRBJ1-2; tentative D call: TRBD1 (5 bases). The germline V and J ends were trimmed by 8 bases and 8 bases, with 18 bases remaining between them. CDR1 is LNHDA, CDR2 SQIVND, per germline (reference sequence). The length of the CDR3 is 13 residues. The CDR3: CASGPTGLKGYTF. The DNA for the CDR3 is TGTGCCAGTGGCCCCACGGGACTTAAAGGCTACACCTTC.

V is TRBV7-6 and J is TRBJ2-2, with D tentatively TRBD2 (6 bases). Per germline, CDR1 SGHVS and CDR2 FNYEAQ. Between the trimmed V and J ends, which lost 10 bases and 0 bases, there was a span of 21 bases. The length of the CDR3 is 17 residues. The CDR3 nucleotides read TGTGCCACAAGCTTAGGGGTGTCGGGGGCGAACACCGGGGAGCTGTTTTTT. It yields the protein CATSLGVSGANTGELFF.